The clone carrying this TCR beta chain came up once. The source of the sample is a study of blood T cell repertoires in COVID-19. Across the study: PBMCs, B-cell-depleted T cells, or T cells provided the cDNA or gDNA that made up the material.

Clones were read by immunoSEQ multiplex PCR, and TCRdb kept only the in-frame ones, dropping some. The table has roughly 100,000 clones, about 75% seen once. The length of the CDR3 is 16 residues. Germline V lookup: CDR1 MNHEY, CDR2 SVGAGI. Deletions cut 0 bases from V and 0 bases from J, with 9 bases between. The chain combines TRBV6-5 with TRBJ1-3; unclear D gene. Material: peripheral blood. This TCR derives from a woman in her 70s with acute or convalescent COVID-19. This CDR3 reads CASSYSIGSSGNTIYF. The CDR3 DNA follows: TGTGCCAGCAGTTACTCCATCGGGAGCTCTGGAAACACCATATATTTT.